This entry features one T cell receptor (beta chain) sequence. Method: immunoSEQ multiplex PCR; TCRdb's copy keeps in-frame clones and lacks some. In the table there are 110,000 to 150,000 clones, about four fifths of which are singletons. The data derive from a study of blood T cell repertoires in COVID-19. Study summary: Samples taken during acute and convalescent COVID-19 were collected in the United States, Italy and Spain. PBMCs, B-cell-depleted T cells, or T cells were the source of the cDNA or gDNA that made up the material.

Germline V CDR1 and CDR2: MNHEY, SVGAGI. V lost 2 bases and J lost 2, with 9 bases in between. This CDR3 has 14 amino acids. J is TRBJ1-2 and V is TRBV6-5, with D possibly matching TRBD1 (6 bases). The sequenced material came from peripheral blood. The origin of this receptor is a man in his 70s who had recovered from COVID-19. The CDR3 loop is CASSYRGTNYGYTF. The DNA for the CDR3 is TGTGCCAGCAGTTACAGGGGGACGAACTATGGCTACACCTTC.